This T cell receptor beta chain was identified in a study of blood T cell repertoires in COVID-19. Whole-study context: Samples came from the United States, Italy and Spain, spanning acute and convalescent COVID-19.

Produced via immunoSEQ multiplex PCR; TCRdb's table is partial and in-frame only. The sample consists of a few hundred thousand clones, around 90% of them appearing once. Ages ranged from roughly 18 to 100 years, with residence in about two dozen US areas. Participants reported their clinical history, and cohort assignment relied on those reports. There are 16 residues in the CDR3. Losses at the gene ends were 6 bases for V and 0 bases for J; bases not matched to a gene: 7. The V gene's germline CDR1 is SNHLY and CDR2 FYNNEI. The receptor comes from a woman aged 60-70 years in a cohort exposed to, infected with or recovered from COVID-19 (not recorded which). The sample consisted of PBMCs or T cells enriched from blood (not recorded which). V is TRBV2 and J is TRBJ1-5; 8 bases agree with TRBD1. The CDR3 DNA reads TGTGCCAGCAGGGTTGACAGGGGACTTAGCAATCAGCCCCAGCATTTT. It is translated as CASRVDRGLSNQPQHF.